The sequence of this T cell receptor beta chain was determined in a study of blood T cell repertoires in COVID-19 (dated by TCRdb to about 2020). Study-level background: Collaborator samples came from the United States, Italy and Spain and covered acute and convalescent phases of COVID-19. Samples came from the ongoing ImmuneRACE study (first 160 participants) plus 1,254 subjects from 6 global collaborators. Subjects who had been exposed to COVID-19, were actively infected with it, or had recovered from it provided the deeply sampled blood TCRbeta repertoires that made up the dataset. The prospective study material was composed of cDNA or gDNA derived from T cells, B-cell-depleted T cells, or PBMCs. The repertoires were released in a freely available public database intended as a resource for research on the immune response to SARS-CoV-2. Where available, HLA class I and class II types were taken from metadata supplied by the sample provider and were not determined by assay-based typing. Sample metadata almost always included a de-identified subject ID, COVID-19 status, age in years and sex.

The junction carries 11 bases between V and J, which are trimmed by 2 bases and 0 bases respectively. The CDR3, from cysteine to phenylalanine, totals 17 residues. The read is trimmed to its CDR3 DNA, 51 bases read in frame from base 1. CDR1 and CDR2, per the germline V gene (reference sequence), are SEHNR and FQNEAQ. TCRbeta CDR3 regions were amplified from genomic DNA by means of the immunoSEQ Assay, a bias-controlled multiplex PCR. The authors' analysis ran thus. The number of nucleated cells in each sample was estimated from the amplification of reference gene primers within the assay. To quantify the absolute abundance of each unique TCRbeta CDR3 rearrangement, sequence reads were collapsed and filtered. Productive Simpson clonality was computed per sample as the square root of Simpson's diversity index over productive rearrangements. The clones in this table, taken by TCRdb from immuneACCESS, are in-frame only. Not every clone is retained; where verified, under half of the shortfall comes from an unresolved V gene, and the cause of the rest is unknown. The V and J calls and clone size are taken from that table; D and trimming were inferred from the DNA. In this sample the table shows 150,000 to 200,000 clones, around four fifths of which occur a single time. The ten biggest clones cover approximately 12% of the sample.

Beyond this particular receptor, the publication reports: The quantity of clinical and demographic metadata differed by source and by participant and was supplied without curation.

Enrolling through a virtual design, the prospective study's participants ranged in age from roughly 18 to 89 years and lived across 24 United States geographic areas. In the prospective study, participants were assigned to cohorts based on the clinical history participants reported in a screening survey and a study questionnaire. For ImmuneRACE Cohort 3, a participant was defined as recovered based on two consecutive negative NP/OP PCR tests, clearance by a healthcare professional, or resolution of symptoms. Each participant in the prospective study had whole blood, serum and a nasopharyngeal or oropharyngeal swab collected by mobile phlebotomists. Participants in the prospective study had the option to provide additional blood draws and questionnaires over a roughly two-month period. Before DNA extraction, prospective study blood samples were shipped either frozen or at room temperature. Notes on this clone: It lacks a known antigen. One base away there is no much larger clone; base qualities are not given.

Recombination connected TRBV7-9 to TRBJ2-6, with TRBD1 as a weak D call on 6 bases. Sequencing used PBMCs or T cells enriched from blood (not recorded which). The clonotype originates from a man aged 35 to 55 who had recovered from COVID-19. Here is the DNA: TGTGCCAGCAGCTTACACAGGGATGCCTCTGGGGCCAACGTCCTGACTTTC. This encodes CASSLHRDASGANVLTF.